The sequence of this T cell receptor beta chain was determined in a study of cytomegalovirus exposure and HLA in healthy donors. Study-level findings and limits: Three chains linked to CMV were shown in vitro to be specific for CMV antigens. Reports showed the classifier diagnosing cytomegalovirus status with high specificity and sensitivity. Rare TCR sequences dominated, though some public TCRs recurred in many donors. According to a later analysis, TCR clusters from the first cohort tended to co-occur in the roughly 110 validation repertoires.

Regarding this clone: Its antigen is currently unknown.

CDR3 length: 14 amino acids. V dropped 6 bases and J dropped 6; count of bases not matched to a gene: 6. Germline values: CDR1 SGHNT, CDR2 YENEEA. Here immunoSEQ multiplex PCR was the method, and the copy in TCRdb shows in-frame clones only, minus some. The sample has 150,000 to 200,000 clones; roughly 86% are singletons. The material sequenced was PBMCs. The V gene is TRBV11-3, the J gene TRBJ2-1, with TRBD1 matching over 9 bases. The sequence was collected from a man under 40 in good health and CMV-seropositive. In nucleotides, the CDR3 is TGTGCCAGCAGGTTTACAGGGGGCCCCAATGAGCAGTTCTTC. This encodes CASRFTGGPNEQFF.